The 8 T cell receptor beta chains presented below share a single source sample, sequenced in a study of blood T cell repertoires in COVID-19. Only in-frame clones appear in the TCRdb table, and some are missing; sequencing was by immunoSEQ multiplex PCR. The sample records 85,000 to 120,000 clones, about two thirds being singletons. The sample taken for sequencing was peripheral blood. The receptors derive from a human donor with acute or convalescent COVID-19. The donor label of this sample is uncertain.

A single count supports this clone. The genes are TRBV19 and TRBJ1-1, with TRBD1 identical over 7 bases. There are 15 residues in the CDR3. Germline V gene data show CDR1 as LNHDA and CDR2 as SQIVND (reference sequence). The junction had 8 bases not matched to a gene; V was cut back by 7 bases and J by 0 bases. The DNA of the CDR3 is TGTGCCAGTAAACAGGGGAAGAATTTGAACACTGAAGCTTTCTTT. Translated: CASKQGKNLNTEAFF.

This clone was counted once. The chain links TRBV18 to TRBJ1-1; TRBD1 is a possible D gene (5 bases). This CDR3 comprises 15 residues. Germline V lookup: CDR1 KGHSH, CDR2 LQKENI. The V end was cut by 5 bases, the J end by 0 bases, with 13 bases between. In nucleotides, the CDR3 is TGTGCCAGCTCAGGATGGGCGGACATGAACACTGAAGCTTTCTTT. Its translation: CASSGWADMNTEAFF.

V gene TRBV15 combines with J gene TRBJ2-5; TRBD2 is a possible D gene (6 bases). CDR1 LNHNV and CDR2 YYDKDF come from the germline V gene (reference sequence). Trimming stripped 0 bases from V and 5 bases from J, with 13 bases between. The CDR3 has 15 amino acids. The CDR3 DNA reads TGTGCCACCAGCAGAGATCAGCGGGTTCGGGAGACCCAGTACTTC. This encodes CATSRDQRVRETQYF.

This rearrangement joins TRBV5-8 to TRBJ2-5, with TRBD1 matching over 7 bases. The CDR3 is 14 residues long. Germline loops: CDR1 SGHTS, CDR2 YDEGEE. The junction had 9 bases not matched to a gene; V was cut back by 5 bases and J by 5 bases. CDR3 sequence reads: CASRRPGTVETQYF. CDR3 coding DNA: TGTGCCAGCAGGCGTCCTGGGACAGTTGAGACCCAGTACTTC.

This chain links TRBV6-1 with TRBJ2-3; the D gene is possibly TRBD1 (5 bases). The CDR3 is 16 residues long. The germline V gene encodes CDR1 MNHNS and CDR2 SASEGT. Trimming took off 2 bases at V and 2 bases at J, with 14 bases between the two ends. The DNA for the CDR3 is TGTGCCAGCAGTGAAATGGGGCAGGGTATCACAGATACGCAGTATTTT. Translating gives CASSEMGQGITDTQYF.

The chain couples TRBV28 to TRBJ1-1; D possibly corresponds to TRBD1 (5 bases). The CDR3 has 11 residues. The germline V gene has CDR1 MDHEN and CDR2 SYDVKM. The V end was cut by 7 bases, the J end by 4 bases, with 7 bases between. In nucleotides, the CDR3 is TGTGCCAGCACGGGGGGCACTGAAGCTTTCTTT. This codes for CASTGGTEAFF.

The chain links TRBV18 to TRBJ1-1; 10 bases fit TRBD1. The germline gives CDR1 KGHSH, CDR2 LQKENI. The V segment lost 2 bases and the J segment 6 bases; nucleotides outside the gene matches: 6. The CDR3 spans 15 residues. The CDR3 DNA reads TGTGCCAGCTCACCAACGACAGGGGGCCGAGCTGAAGCTTTCTTT. Amino acids: CASSPTTGGRAEAFF.

The rearrangement links TRBV9 to TRBJ1-1; 7 nucleotides align to TRBD1. Trimming at V came to 4 bases and at J to 5 bases, leaving 14 bases not matched to a gene. CDR3 length: 16 residues. Germline V gives CDR1 SGDLS, CDR2 YYNGEE. The DNA of the CDR3 is TGTGCCAGCAGCCCTCTCACGGGACAGTACTTAACTGAAGCTTTCTTT. It yields the protein CASSPLTGQYLTEAFF.